This T cell receptor beta chain stems from a study of T-cell reconstitution after alpha-beta-depleted transplantation in children. The ends were cut back, 5 bases at V and 2 bases at J, with 16 bases in the middle. There are 15 residues in the CDR3. Germline-derived CDR1 and CDR2 are SGHNT and YENEEA. The TCRbeta library was prepared with unique molecular identifiers. TCRdb re-derived calls from the PCR reads in MiXCR, one entry per CDR3 protein. The sample includes about 480,000 distinct CDR3 sequences, 12% seen only once; the top ten take about 6%. The chain links TRBV11-3 to TRBJ2-7; D is unresolved. Sequencing was performed on PBMCs from the stem cell graft donor, taken from the stem cell graft. The clonotype was recovered from a human donor who donated a stem cell graft to a child with combined immunodeficiency. The chain's CDR3 is CASSPRSGRAYEQYF. The CDR3 nucleotides are TGTGCCAGCAGCCCAAGGTCAGGACGGGCCTACGAGCAGTACTTC.